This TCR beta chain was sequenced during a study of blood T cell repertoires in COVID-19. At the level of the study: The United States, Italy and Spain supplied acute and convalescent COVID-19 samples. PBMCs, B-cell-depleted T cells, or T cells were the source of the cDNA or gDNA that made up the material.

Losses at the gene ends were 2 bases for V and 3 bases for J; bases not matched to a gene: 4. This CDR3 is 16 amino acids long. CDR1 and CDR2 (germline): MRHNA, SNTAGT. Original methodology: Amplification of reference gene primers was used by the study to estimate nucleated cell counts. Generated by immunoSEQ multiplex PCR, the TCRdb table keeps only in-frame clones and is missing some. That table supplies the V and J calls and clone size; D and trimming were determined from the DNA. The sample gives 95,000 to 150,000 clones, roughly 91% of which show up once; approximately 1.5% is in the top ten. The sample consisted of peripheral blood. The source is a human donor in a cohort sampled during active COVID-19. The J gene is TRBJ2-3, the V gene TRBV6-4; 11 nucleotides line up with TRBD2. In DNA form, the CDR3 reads TGTGCCAGCAGTGACAATAGCGGGAGGGTAACAGATACGCAGTATTTT. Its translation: CASSDNSGRVTDTQYF.